Reported below is one T cell receptor beta chain. The method was immunoSEQ multiplex PCR; TCRdb's version includes in-frame clones alone and lacks a portion of them. The data hold around 130,000 clones, with 75% to 90% observed a single time. These data come from a study of identifying expanded T cells in peripheral blood. The TCR sequence derives from a person aged 18 to 75 in good health. The sequenced sample consisted of blood.

This chain's CDR3 is CAWSVLGTPGGETQYF. CDR3 coding DNA: TGTGCCTGGAGTGTACTCGGCACGCCGGGTGGAGAGACCCAGTACTTC. This chain connects TRBV30 to TRBJ2-5; the D is unclear. Germline CDR1 reads GTSNPN; CDR2 reads SVGIG (reference sequence). The CDR3 spans 16 residues. Trimming cost V 0 bases and J 4 bases, with 18 bases left between them.